The 3 T cell receptor beta chains in this list originate from one sample, sequenced in a study of blood T cell repertoires in COVID-19. TCRdb's copy holds only in-frame clones and misses some; the assay was immunoSEQ multiplex PCR. The sample lists 350,000 or so clones, approximately 89% seen once, with more than 9% in the top ten. Sequencing was done on a sample of peripheral blood. The receptor set was obtained from a woman in her twenties or thirties with COVID-19, enrolled during active disease.

The chain carries TRBV30 and TRBJ2-7, with 7 bases matching TRBD1. CDR1 and CDR2 (germline): GTSNPN, SVGIG (reference sequence). The CDR3 is 11 amino acids. With 7 bases clipped from V and 2 bases from J, the junction kept 2 bases outside the gene matches. In DNA form, the CDR3 reads TGTGCCTTGACAGGGACCTACGAGCAGTACTTC. Amino acid sequence: CALTGTYEQYF.

The genes are TRBV28 and TRBJ1-5, with 7 bases identical to TRBD1. Germline loops: CDR1 MDHEN, CDR2 SYDVKM. CDR3 length: 17 residues. V lost 5 bases to trimming and J lost 0 bases; unmatched junction nucleotides: 10. CDR3 bases: TGTGCCAGCAGTACCCACAGGGGAGTTAGTAGCAATCAGCCCCAGCATTTT. This codes for CASSTHRGVSSNQPQHF.

The rearrangement uses TRBV5-4 and TRBJ2-1, with TRBD1 identical over 10 bases. V gave up 2 bases and J gave up 6 bases; unmatched junction bases: 5. The CDR3 covers 15 residues. CDR1 and CDR2 (germline): SGHNT, YYREEE (reference sequence). The CDR3 nucleotides are TGTGCCAGCAGCTTACCGGGACAGGGGATCAATGAGCAGTTCTTC. It codes for CASSLPGQGINEQFF.